What follows is one T cell receptor beta chain and its context. The source of the sample is a study of Graves' ophthalmopathy and Graves' hyperthyroidism. The CDR3 extends over 16 amino acids. V was pared by 5 bases and J by 2 bases, with 18 bases between. Germline CDR1 MDHEN, CDR2 SYDVKM. Scientists amplified the TCR beta CDR3 regions from RNA transcripts. An initial RT-PCR round employing HTBI primers preceded a second-round multiplex PCR. Via MiXCR, TCRdb re-called the multiplex PCR reads, giving one row per CDR3 protein. This table holds over a million distinct CDR3 sequences, less than 45% found once.

This clonotype was sampled from an adult man with Graves' hyperthyroidism. The specimen was peripheral blood or thyroid tissue (not recorded which). This chain joins TRBV28 and TRBJ2-5; D remains ambiguous. The CDR3 DNA reads as TGTGCCAGCAGTCGGCTGAGCACTCAATCTCAAGAGACCCAGTACTTC. Its translation: CASSRLSTQSQETQYF.